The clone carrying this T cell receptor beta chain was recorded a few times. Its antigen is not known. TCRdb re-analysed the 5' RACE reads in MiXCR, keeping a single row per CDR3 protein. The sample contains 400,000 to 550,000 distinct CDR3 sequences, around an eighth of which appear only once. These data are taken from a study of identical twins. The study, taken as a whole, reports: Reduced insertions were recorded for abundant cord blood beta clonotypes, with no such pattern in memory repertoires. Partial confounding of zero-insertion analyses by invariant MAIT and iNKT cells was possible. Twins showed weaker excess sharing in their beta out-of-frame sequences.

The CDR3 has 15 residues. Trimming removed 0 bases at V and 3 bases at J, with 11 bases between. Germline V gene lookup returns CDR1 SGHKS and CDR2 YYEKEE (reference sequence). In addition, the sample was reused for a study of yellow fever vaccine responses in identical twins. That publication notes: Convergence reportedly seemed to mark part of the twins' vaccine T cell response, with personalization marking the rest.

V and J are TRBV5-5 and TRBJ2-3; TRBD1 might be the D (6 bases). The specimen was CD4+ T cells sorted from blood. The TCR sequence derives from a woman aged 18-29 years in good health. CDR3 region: CASSLGGPMTDTQYF. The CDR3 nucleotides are TGTGCCAGCAGCTTGGGGGGGCCTATGACAGATACGCAGTATTTT. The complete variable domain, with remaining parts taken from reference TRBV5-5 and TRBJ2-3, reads DAGVTQSPTHLIKTRGQQVTLRCSPISGHKSVSWYQQVLGQGPQFIFQYYEKEERGRGNFPDRFSARQFPNYSSELNVNALLLGDSALYLCASSLGGPMTDTQYFGPGTRLTVL.